This T cell receptor (beta chain) is drawn from a study of blood T cell repertoires in COVID-19. This table comes from immunoSEQ multiplex PCR, and its TCRdb copy is limited to in-frame clones, with some not included. In the table there are around 250,000 clones, approximately 85% of which are singletons. The specimen was PBMCs or T cells enriched from blood (not recorded which). This TCR was sampled from a woman aged 45-60 years with acute COVID-19.

In DNA form, the CDR3 reads TGTGCCAGCAGCTTAGACCCGCAGGGTACCTACGAGCAGTACTTC. Translated: CASSLDPQGTYEQYF. This chain joins TRBV7-2 and TRBJ2-7; possibly TRBD1 for D (5 bases). Looked up from germline, CDR1 is SGHTA and CDR2 is FQGNSA. The V end lost 1 base, the J end lost 2 bases, and 12 bases lay between the germline ends. This CDR3 has 15 amino acids.